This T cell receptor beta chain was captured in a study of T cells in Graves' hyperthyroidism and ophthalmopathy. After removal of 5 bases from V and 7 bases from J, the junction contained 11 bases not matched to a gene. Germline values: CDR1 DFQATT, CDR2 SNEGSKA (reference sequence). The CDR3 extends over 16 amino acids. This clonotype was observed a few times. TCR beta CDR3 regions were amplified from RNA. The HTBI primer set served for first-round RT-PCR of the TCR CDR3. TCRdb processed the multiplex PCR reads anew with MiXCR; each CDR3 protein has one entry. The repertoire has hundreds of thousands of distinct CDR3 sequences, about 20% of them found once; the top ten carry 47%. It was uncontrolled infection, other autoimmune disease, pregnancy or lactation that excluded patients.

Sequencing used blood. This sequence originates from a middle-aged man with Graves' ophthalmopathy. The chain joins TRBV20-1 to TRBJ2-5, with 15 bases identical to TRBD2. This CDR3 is CSAPQGLAGGGGTQYF. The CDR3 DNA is TGCAGTGCTCCTCAGGGACTAGCGGGAGGAGGAGGGACCCAGTACTTC.